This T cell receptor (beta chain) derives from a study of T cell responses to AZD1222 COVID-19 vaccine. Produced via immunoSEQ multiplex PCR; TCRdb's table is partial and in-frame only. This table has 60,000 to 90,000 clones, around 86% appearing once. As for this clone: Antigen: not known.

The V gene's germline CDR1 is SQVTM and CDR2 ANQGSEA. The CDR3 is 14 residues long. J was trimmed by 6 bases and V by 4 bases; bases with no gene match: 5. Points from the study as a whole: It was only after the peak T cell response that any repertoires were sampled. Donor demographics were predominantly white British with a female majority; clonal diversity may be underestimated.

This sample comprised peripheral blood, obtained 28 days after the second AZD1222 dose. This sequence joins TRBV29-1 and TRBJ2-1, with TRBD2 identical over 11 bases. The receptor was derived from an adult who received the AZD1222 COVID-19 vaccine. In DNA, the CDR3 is TGCAGCGTTGGAATAGCGGGGGGGCGCAATGAGCAGTTCTTC. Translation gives CSVGIAGGRNEQFF.